This TCR beta chain was sequenced during a study of blood T cells in healthy people across ages. Whole-study results and caveats: Among long-lived donors, naive CD4+ cells were more numerous and diversity higher than in aged donors.

Primed by a sample-barcoded 5' primer and a J-beta primer mix, a second PCR proceeded for roughly 6 to 12 cycles. TCRdb reprocessed the 5' RACE reads with MiXCR, giving one entry per CDR3 protein. Among about 800,000 distinct CDR3 sequences, nearly 60% were seen once, and the ten largest hold around 22%. Roughly 9.2 milliliters of peripheral blood were drawn from each donor into EDTA-treated tubes. Points on this clonotype: The antigen remains unidentified.

The source of this sequence is a man younger than 40 in good health. The sample comprised blood.

This CDR3 reads CASSQDYRETHNYGYTF. CDR3 DNA: TGTGCCAGCAGCCAAGATTATCGGGAAACCCATAACTATGGCTACACCTTC. The rearrangement joins TRBV3-1 to TRBJ1-2; D is uncertain. Trimming stripped 0 bases from V and 1 base from J, with 15 bases between. The CDR3 runs to 17 residues. Germline V gene lookup returns CDR1 LGHDT and CDR2 YNNKEL (reference sequence).